The 32 T cell receptor beta chains reported below all come from one sample, sequenced in a study of CD8+CD57+ T cells in acquired aplastic anemia (dated by TCRdb to the late 2010s). This sample was sequenced with an Illumina HiSeq 2000. Genomic DNA was used as template for profiling of TCR beta VDJ combinations and CDR3 sequences. The public reads were reanalyzed by TCRdb: fastp trimming at Q25, MiXCR alignment, in-frame beta chains only. All rows with the same CDR3 protein become a single entry with the most common DNA and genes. The sample table contains around 140,000 distinct CDR3 sequences; only one count was recorded for approximately 41% of them. Jointly, the top ten make up 8.4% of the sample. Material for sequencing was sorted CD4+, CD8+, or CD8+CD57+ T cells (not recorded which) from PBMCs. These receptors were collected from a human donor in good health, serving as a control.

Many counts were recorded for this clonotype. J is TRBJ2-4 and V is TRBV10-1; D is unclear. Between the trimmed V and J ends, which lost 2 bases and 13 bases, there was a span of 3 bases. The CDR3 is 9 residues long. The germline V gene has CDR1 WNHNN and CDR2 SYGVQD (reference sequence). The CDR3 sequence is CASSEEQYF. The CDR3, as DNA: TGCGCCAGCAGTGAGGAACAGTACTTC.

This clonotype was picked up many times. This chain links TRBV20-1 with TRBJ2-5, with 12 bases identical to TRBD2. CDR1 is DFQATT and CDR2 is SNEGSKA in the germline V gene (reference sequence). V dropped 5 bases and J dropped 7; count of bases not matched to a gene: 11. CDR3 length: 15 amino acids. The CDR3 reads CSAGRALAGGVTQYF. CDR3 in DNA: TGCAGTGCTGGTCGGGCCCTAGCGGGAGGGGTGACCCAGTACTTC.

As concerns this clonotype: Relative to the germline gene, one junction end is altered; a read error may explain this. The rearrangement joins TRBV5-4 to TRBJ1-5; no reliable D call. The CDR3 totals 13 residues. The germline V gene encodes CDR1 SGHNT and CDR2 YYREEE (reference sequence). DNA for the CDR3: TGTGCCAGCAGCCGGGAGGGCAATGAGCCCCAGCATTTT. Translation: CASSREGNEPQHF.

The CDR3 reads CATSRAGATEAFF. The CDR3 region has the DNA TGTGCCACCAGCAGAGCGGGGGCCACTGAAGCTTTCTTT. The V call is TRBV15, the J call TRBJ1-1, with D possibly matching TRBD1 (6 bases). The CDR3 extends over 13 amino acids. CDR1 LNHNV and CDR2 YYDKDF come from the germline V gene (reference sequence). V shed 1 base and J shed 4 bases, with 7 bases lying between them.

This clonotype was counted ten times or more. This chain joins TRBV7-9 and TRBJ1-1; D remains ambiguous. This CDR3 has 12 amino acids. The V end lost 3 bases, the J end lost 1 base, and 3 bases lay between the germline ends. CDR1 is SEHNR and CDR2 is FQNEAQ in the germline V gene (reference sequence). The CDR3 sequence: CASSFKNTEAFF. The CDR3 DNA sequence: TGTGCCAGCAGCTTCAAGAACACTGAAGCTTTCTTT.

This clonotype was seen repeatedly, ten times or more. This sequence joins TRBV20-1 and TRBJ2-7, with D unresolved. The CDR3 is 12 residues long. Trimming shortened V by 6 bases and J by 2 bases, and 11 bases separated the two germline ends. CDR1 DFQATT and CDR2 SNEGSKA come from the germline V gene (reference sequence). The CDR3 DNA is TGCAGTGCGGAGTCCCGAACCTACGAGCAGTACTTC. Protein product: CSAESRTYEQYF.

The chain couples TRBV15 to TRBJ1-1; D unclear. This CDR3 is built from 14 residues. Germline loops: CDR1 LNHNV, CDR2 YYDKDF (reference sequence). Between the trimmed V and J ends, which lost 2 bases and 4 bases, there was a span of 11 bases. CDR3 sequence: CATSRPSLVTEAFF. CDR3 sequence (DNA): TGTGCCACCAGCAGACCAAGCTTAGTCACTGAAGCTTTCTTT.

This clonotype has a count of ten or more. V usage is TRBV27 and J usage is TRBJ2-1; D is unclear. This CDR3 contains 11 residues. The V gene's germline CDR1 is MNHEY and CDR2 SMNVEV (reference sequence). Trimming stripped 4 bases from V and 9 bases from J, with 7 bases between. The CDR3 sequence: CASSYLREQFF. CDR3 nucleotide sequence: TGTGCCAGCAGTTACCTACGTGAGCAGTTCTTC.

This clonotype was seen ten or more times. This CDR3 reads CASSYLQGGYTF. The CDR3 bases are TGTGCCAGCAGTTATCTCCAGGGGGGCTACACCTTC. The chain employs TRBV6-2 or TRBV6-3 and TRBJ1-2, with D tentatively TRBD1 (6 bases). The CDR3 runs to 12 residues. In germline, CDR1 is MNHEY, CDR2 SVGEGT. The V end was cut by 3 bases, the J end by 8 bases, with 10 bases between.

On this clonotype itself: Because it lacks the conserved phenylalanine or tryptophan at the end, this CDR3 is likely a read error. This sequence joins TRBV2 and TRBJ1-1; 8 nucleotides agree with TRBD1. V gave up 0 bases and J gave up 4 bases; unmatched junction bases: 4. This CDR3 is built from 15 residues. Germline V gives CDR1 SNHLY, CDR2 FYNNEI. For the CDR3, the DNA is TGTGCCAGCAGTGAAGCGCATGGACAGGGCACTGAAGCTTTCTCT. Amino acids: CASSEAHGQGTEAFS.

The chain recombines TRBV24-1 with TRBJ2-5; 11 nucleotides align to TRBD1. The CDR3 spans 16 residues. Germline-derived CDR1 and CDR2 are KGHDR and SFDVKD. The V segment lost 4 bases and the J segment 1 base; nucleotides outside the gene matches: 4. The CDR3 spells CATSEPGTGGQETQYF. The CDR3 DNA reads as TGTGCCACCAGTGAACCCGGGACAGGGGGCCAAGAGACCCAGTACTTC.

This clonotype was recorded only once. With a much larger clone just one base away, this may be a read error. The rearrangement links TRBV28 to TRBJ2-7; D gene uncertain. This CDR3 spans 11 amino acids. Germline-derived CDR1 and CDR2 are MDHEN and SYDVKM. The CDR3 spells CATEATYEQYF. DNA of the CDR3: TGTGCTACCGAAGCAACCTACGAGCAGTACTTC.

The chain links TRBV29-1 to TRBJ2-6; no clear D gene. Germline CDR1 is SQVTM and CDR2 is ANQGSEA. This CDR3 contains 15 residues. Trimming stripped 6 bases from V and 2 bases from J, with 14 bases between. CDR3 sequence: CSVVQGFPGANVLTF. The CDR3 nucleotides read TGCAGCGTAGTCCAAGGGTTCCCTGGGGCCAACGTCCTGACTTTC.

Only one count was recorded for this clonotype. The chain is built from TRBV15 and TRBJ1-6; a weak D match, TRBD1 (5 bases). There are 13 residues in the CDR3. The germline V and J ends were trimmed by 3 bases and 5 bases, with 5 bases remaining between them. The V gene's germline CDR1 is LNHNV and CDR2 YYDKDF (reference sequence). CDR3 sequence reads: CATSRTDNSPLHF. The CDR3, as DNA: TGTGCCACCAGCAGGACAGATAATTCACCCCTCCACTTT.

This clonotype was found once. The CDR3 region has the DNA TGTGCCACCGCGGGAGGGCTCAATGAGCAGTTCTTC. This sequence encodes CATAGGLNEQFF. The V gene is TRBV10-3, the J gene TRBJ2-1, with TRBD2 matching over 9 bases. The germline V gene has CDR1 ENHRY and CDR2 SYGVKD. The trim removed 10 bases at V and 6 bases at J, leaving 4 bases unmatched. The CDR3 is 12 amino acids.

This clonotype appeared many times. This sequence joins TRBV11-2 and TRBJ2-7; D is ambiguous. Germline-derived CDR1 and CDR2 are SGHAT and FQNNGV. CDR3 length equals 14 residues. Trimming stripped 0 bases from V and 4 bases from J, with 10 bases between. CDR3 in amino acids: CASSLDRISYEQYF. The CDR3 DNA reads TGTGCCAGCAGCTTAGATCGGATCTCTTACGAGCAGTACTTC.

The chain joins TRBV12-3 or TRBV12-4 to TRBJ1-2; 8 nucleotides line up with TRBD1. CDR3 size: 13 residues. V trimming: 6 bases; J trimming: 8 bases; junction bases outside the gene matches: 8. The CDR3 sequence is CASSPGGGVGYTF. DNA of the CDR3: TGTGCCAGCAGCCCAGGGGGCGGGGTGGGCTACACCTTC.

Turning to this clonotype: Possible read error: a much larger clone is one base away. The chain combines TRBV19 with TRBJ1-5; D is perhaps TRBD1 (5 bases). Germline V lookup: CDR1 LNHDA, CDR2 SQIVND (reference sequence). Trimming removed 7 bases at V and 4 bases at J, with 17 bases between. The CDR3 sequence is 15 residues long. The CDR3, as DNA: TGTGCCAGTATAAACCCAGGCAAGGGGAATCAGCCCCAGCATTTT. Encoded protein: CASINPGKGNQPQHF.

This clonotype was seen only once. The V call is TRBV24-1, the J call TRBJ2-3; the D is unclear. Germline V lookup: CDR1 KGHDR, CDR2 SFDVKD. Between the trimmed V and J ends, which lost 3 bases and 4 bases, there was a span of 16 bases. This CDR3 spans 16 amino acids. The CDR3 bases are TGTGCCACCAGTGATATGGGGATATTCGCCCCAGATACGCAGTATTTT. Amino acid sequence: CATSDMGIFAPDTQYF.

By frequency in the sample, this clonotype is medium-sized. The chain carries TRBV25-1 and TRBJ2-3; D possibly corresponds to TRBD2 (5 bases). This CDR3 region has 14 residues. The germline gives CDR1 MGHDK, CDR2 SYGVNS. V was trimmed by 3 bases and J by 4 bases, leaving 11 bases between them. In DNA, the CDR3 is TGTGCCAGCAGTGATCCGGGAAAGGCAGATACGCAGTATTTT. Amino acid sequence: CASSDPGKADTQYF.

This clonotype was recorded once. The V gene is TRBV19, the J gene TRBJ2-1, with D uncertain. Germline CDR1 is LNHDA and CDR2 is SQIVND (reference sequence). This CDR3 is built from 16 residues. Trimming removed 4 bases from V and 7 bases from J, with 20 bases in between. CDR3 sequence reads: CASSTTLGVSTNEQFF. CDR3 DNA sequence: TGTGCCAGTAGTACCACCTTAGGTGTGAGCACAAATGAGCAGTTCTTC.

This chain joins TRBV29-1 and TRBJ2-1; no reliable D call. This CDR3 contains 14 residues. The V end was cut by 6 bases, the J end by 0 bases, with 12 bases between. The germline V gene has CDR1 SQVTM and CDR2 ANQGSEA. CDR3: CSVLAPSSYNEQFF. The CDR3 DNA sequence: TGCAGCGTATTGGCGCCGAGCTCCTACAATGAGCAGTTCTTC.

As concerns this clonotype: Since a much larger clone is just one base distant, this may be a read error. The chain couples TRBV6-1 to TRBJ1-1, with D possibly being TRBD1 (6 bases). Per germline, CDR1 MNHNS and CDR2 SASEGT. This CDR3 is built from 13 residues. CDR3 amino acids: CATMGAMNAEAFF. The CDR3 nucleotides read TGTGCCACCATGGGGGCGATGAACGCTGAAGCTTTCTTT.

Ten or more counts support this clonotype. The chain links TRBV6-5 to TRBJ2-5, with D perhaps TRBD1 (6 bases). Germline CDR1 and CDR2: MNHEY and SVGAGI. This CDR3 region has 16 residues. Trimming took 4 bases from V and 4 from J, leaving 19 bases between them. CDR3 protein: CASSSGWGTTVETQYF. The CDR3 nucleotides read TGTGCCAGCAGTTCAGGGTGGGGGACAACAGTAGAGACCCAGTACTTC.

The chain recombines TRBV7-2 with TRBJ2-7; perhaps TRBD2 as D (6 bases). V lost 5 bases and J 3 bases, leaving 17 bases between the germline ends. The CDR3 spans 15 residues. The germline gives CDR1 SGHTA, CDR2 FQGNSA. The CDR3 region is CASSTTTGGSYEQYF. In DNA, the CDR3 is TGTGCCAGCAGCACCACAACTGGGGGGAGCTACGAGCAGTACTTC.

This clonotype has a count of ten or more. V is TRBV12-3 or TRBV12-4 and J is TRBJ2-1; TRBD1 might be the D (5 bases). Trimming took off 5 bases at V and 2 bases at J, with 13 bases between the two ends. This CDR3 has 15 residues. CDR3 DNA: TGTGCCAGCAGTCAACTCACAGGTCCCTACAATGAGCAGTTCTTC. Its translation: CASSQLTGPYNEQFF.

J is TRBJ1-1 and V is TRBV29-1; no clear D. CDR1 SQVTM and CDR2 ANQGSEA come from the germline V gene. Trimming shortened V by 1 base and J by 1 base, and 7 bases separated the two germline ends. The CDR3 extends over 13 amino acids. CDR3: CSVEAGGNTEAFF. CDR3 nucleotides: TGCAGCGTTGAAGCGGGCGGGAACACTGAAGCTTTCTTT.

V gene TRBV20-1 combines with J gene TRBJ2-3, with D perhaps TRBD2 (6 bases). CDR3 size: 13 residues. CDR1 and CDR2 from the germline V gene are DFQATT and SNEGSKA (reference sequence). Deletions cut 6 bases from V and 8 bases from J, with 18 bases between. CDR3 sequence reads: CSAQEGTAGTQYF. CDR3 sequence (DNA): TGCAGTGCCCAGGAGGGTACGGCAGGTACGCAGTATTTT.

This clonotype came up once. The chain combines TRBV24-1 with TRBJ2-3; D unresolved. Germline V lookup: CDR1 KGHDR, CDR2 SFDVKD. The V end was cut by 5 bases, the J end by 1 base, with 12 bases between. This CDR3 comprises 15 residues. The CDR3 DNA reads as TGTGCCACCAGTGCTGTAACCACCCGCACAGATACGCAGTATTTT. This sequence encodes CATSAVTTRTDTQYF.

This clonotype appeared many times. This sequence joins TRBV24-1 and TRBJ2-7, with 7 bases that match TRBD1. V gave up 3 bases and J gave up 6 bases; unmatched junction bases: 22. Germline values: CDR1 KGHDR, CDR2 SFDVKD. The CDR3 runs 19 residues. The CDR3, as DNA: TGTGCCACCAGTGATCCCCAGTCGACAGGGAAAGGTCTAGGTACCGAGCAGTACTTC. Protein sequence: CATSDPQSTGKGLGTEQYF.

The chain joins TRBV29-1 to TRBJ1-1; no definite D call. CDR1 and CDR2 from the germline V gene are SQVTM and ANQGSEA. The CDR3 contains 15 residues. Trimming cost V 5 bases and J 5 bases, with 21 bases left between them. Here the CDR3 DNA reads TGCAGCGTTTTAAAAAATCAGGTAACGGGGACTGAAGCTTTCTTT. This gives the protein CSVLKNQVTGTEAFF.

This clonotype came up many times. The rearrangement joins TRBV5-4 to TRBJ1-2; 7 nucleotides line up with TRBD1. This CDR3 region has 13 residues. Germline V gives CDR1 SGHNT, CDR2 YYREEE (reference sequence). With 0 bases clipped from V and 5 bases from J, the junction kept 1 base outside the gene matches. The CDR3 DNA follows: TGTGCCAGCAGCTTGGACAGGGGATATGGCTACACCTTC. Its translation is CASSLDRGYGYTF.